Listed here are 18 T cell receptor beta chains from one sample, sequenced in a study of cytomegalovirus exposure and HLA in healthy donors. PCR primers comprised 60 Vbeta and 13 Jbeta primers. Generated by immunoSEQ multiplex PCR, the TCRdb table keeps only in-frame clones and is missing some. Of 110,000 to 150,000 clones listed, less than 10% are singletons. What was sequenced was PBMCs. The source is a man between 45 and 60 years old in good health and CMV-seronegative.

This clone was counted a single time. This chain uses TRBV6-1 with TRBJ1-1; the D gene is possibly TRBD1 (5 bases). Germline-derived CDR1 and CDR2 are MNHNS and SASEGT. CDR3 length: 16 residues. V lost 0 bases, J lost 0 bases, and 11 bases lay in between. The CDR3, as DNA: TGTGCCAGCAGTGAAGCTTGGGGCAACCTGAACACTGAAGCTTTCTTT. Its translation: CASSEAWGNLNTEAFF.

In its sample, this clone was seen a few times. J is TRBJ2-3 and V is TRBV14, with D possibly TRBD2 on 6 matching bases. The CDR3 loop spans 15 amino acids. From germline, CDR1 is SGHDN and CDR2 FVKESK. The ends were cut back, 1 base at V and 5 bases at J, with 13 bases in the middle. The CDR3 loop reads CASSQVSGEGDTQYF. The CDR3 DNA reads as TGTGCCAGCAGCCAAGTGTCGGGGGAAGGAGATACGCAGTATTTT.

This clone was recorded a few times. The chain links TRBV2 to TRBJ1-5; D gene ambiguous. The CDR3 sequence is 14 residues long. V was pared by 6 bases and J by 2 bases, with 11 bases between. Germline CDR1 and CDR2: SNHLY and FYNNEI. In DNA, the CDR3 is TGTGCCAGCAGAACAGAGTTGGGCAATCAGCCCCAGCATTTT. Encoded protein: CASRTELGNQPQHF.

This chain uses TRBV5-1 with TRBJ2-5; D unclear. This CDR3 has 13 amino acids. In germline, CDR1 is SGHRS, CDR2 YFSETQ. V was pared by 0 bases and J by 5 bases, with 8 bases between. This CDR3 reads CASSLAGSETQYF. DNA of the CDR3: TGCGCCAGCAGCTTGGCCGGGTCGGAGACCCAGTACTTC.

This clone showed up just a few times. The rearrangement joins TRBV28 to TRBJ1-1; the D gene is possibly TRBD1 (5 bases). CDR3 size: 15 residues. Germline V gene lookup returns CDR1 MDHEN and CDR2 SYDVKM. V dropped 1 base and J dropped 1 base, with 10 bases sitting between them. The CDR3 nucleotides read TGTGCCAGCAGTTTATCCGGGGGGAGGAACACTGAAGCTTTCTTT. Residues: CASSLSGGRNTEAFF.

This clone was observed a few times. Other DNA sequences in this sample translate to the same CDR3. J is TRBJ2-7 and V is TRBV10-1, with D tentatively TRBD2 (6 bases). The V gene's germline CDR1 is WNHNN and CDR2 SYGVQD (reference sequence). CDR3 length equals 14 residues. V was pared by 0 bases and J by 1 base, with 7 bases between. The CDR3 DNA follows: TGCGCCAGCAGTGAGTCGGGGGGTTCCTACGAGCAGTACTTC. Translated, it gives CASSESGGSYEQYF.

J is TRBJ1-5 and V is TRBV5-1, with D tentatively TRBD1 (5 bases). The CDR3 runs to 14 residues. CDR1 is SGHRS and CDR2 is YFSETQ in the germline V gene. V was cut by 5 bases and J by 0 bases, with 9 bases left in between. The CDR3: CASRNDSSNQPQHF. The CDR3 DNA is TGCGCCAGCAGGAACGACAGTAGCAATCAGCCCCAGCATTTT.

This chain uses TRBV2 with TRBJ2-6; 8 bases are a match to TRBD1. CDR1 and CDR2 from the germline V gene are SNHLY and FYNNEI. This CDR3 has 16 residues. V lost 11 bases, J lost 6 bases, and 15 bases stayed unmatched. CDR3 sequence reads: CAGSRDRLNEANVLTF. The CDR3 nucleotides read TGTGCCGGGTCCCGGGACAGGCTTAATGAGGCCAACGTCCTGACTTTC.

The sample holds a few counts of this clone. This sequence joins TRBV4-1 and TRBJ2-1; 7 nucleotides agree with TRBD2. Germline CDR1 is MGHRA and CDR2 is YSYEKL. The CDR3 sequence is 14 residues long. With 0 bases clipped from V and 10 bases from J, the junction kept 6 bases outside the gene matches. The CDR3 DNA is TGCGCCAGCAGCCAAGATGGCCGGGAGGAGGAGCAGTTCTTC. Protein: CASSQDGREEEQFF.

In its sample, this clone was seen a few times. The chain links TRBV4-2 to TRBJ1-2, with 12 bases lining up with TRBD1. Losses at the gene ends were 1 base for V and 6 bases for J; bases not matched to a gene: 6. This CDR3 contains 16 residues. In germline, CDR1 is LGHNA, CDR2 YNFKEQ. The DNA for the CDR3 is TGTGCCAGCAGCCAAGCTAGGGGACAGGGGGCGCATGGCTACACCTTC. It is translated as CASSQARGQGAHGYTF.

This clone came up a few times. The rearrangement uses TRBV10-2 and TRBJ1-1; D is undetermined. The CDR3 contains 13 residues. Germline values: CDR1 WSHSY, CDR2 SAAADI. Trimming took 4 bases from V and 0 from J, leaving 6 bases between them. CDR3 amino acids: CASSAYLNTEAFF. The CDR3, as DNA: TGCGCCAGCAGTGCCTACTTGAACACTGAAGCTTTCTTT.

This clone was picked up a small number of times. V and J are TRBV19 and TRBJ1-1, with a weak D call TRBD1 (5 bases). Per germline, CDR1 LNHDA and CDR2 SQIVND (reference sequence). CDR3 length equals 15 residues. The V and J ends lost 6 bases and 0 bases respectively, with 14 bases between them. The CDR3 loop is CASRYKGLMNTEAFF. The CDR3 coding sequence is TGTGCCAGTAGGTATAAGGGGCTGATGAACACTGAAGCTTTCTTT.

This clone was observed a few times. V is TRBV10-3 and J is TRBJ1-4, with D possibly being TRBD1 (6 bases). Germline CDR1 reads ENHRY; CDR2 reads SYGVKD. Trimming cost V 2 bases and J 4 bases, with 8 bases left between them. CDR3 length: 14 residues. CDR3 protein: CAISEGGLNEKLFF. The CDR3, as DNA: TGTGCCATCAGTGAGGGGGGCCTTAATGAAAAACTGTTTTTT.

This clone was found a few times. The V and J genes are TRBV30 and TRBJ2-6; no definite D call. With 0 bases removed from V and 0 bases from J, the gap between germline ends came to 12 bases. The CDR3 runs to 17 residues. Germline V lookup: CDR1 GTSNPN, CDR2 SVGIG (reference sequence). In DNA form, the CDR3 reads TGTGCCTGGAGTGTAGCCGAATCCTTCTCTGGGGCCAACGTCCTGACTTTC. Translating gives CAWSVAESFSGANVLTF.

This clone occurred a few times. The chain joins TRBV4-1 to TRBJ1-1, with D perhaps matching TRBD1 (5 bases). This CDR3 contains 16 residues. The V gene's germline CDR1 is MGHRA and CDR2 YSYEKL. V was shortened by 4 bases and J by 1 base, with 16 bases between the two germline ends. The CDR3 loop is CASSRSNQGQNTEAFF. The CDR3, as DNA: TGCGCCAGCAGCCGTTCAAATCAGGGCCAGAACACTGAAGCTTTCTTT.

This clone was detected only a few times. V and J are TRBV10-2 and TRBJ2-1; TRBD1 aligns across 11 bases. The V gene's germline CDR1 is WSHSY and CDR2 SAAADI. This CDR3 spans 15 amino acids. V shed 8 bases and J 4 bases; nucleotides not matched to a gene: 7. CDR3 bases: TGCGCCAGCGGGGGACAGGGGGTGGGATACAATGAGCAGTTCTTC. Protein sequence: CASGGQGVGYNEQFF.

In its sample, this clone was seen a few times. The J gene is TRBJ2-5, the V gene TRBV11-3; 9 bases agree with TRBD1. The CDR3 has 15 residues. Germline CDR1 and CDR2: SGHNT and YENEEA. J lost 2 bases, V lost 5 bases, and 6 bases had no gene match. DNA of the CDR3: TGTGCCAGCAGCCTAGGACAGGGGCCACAAGAGACCCAGTACTTC. This codes for CASSLGQGPQETQYF.

CDR3: CASRGLLNSPLHF. CDR3 DNA: TGTGCCAGCAGGGGACTGCTGAATTCACCCCTCCACTTT. The rearrangement links TRBV2 to TRBJ1-6; a possible D gene is TRBD1 (5 bases). In germline, CDR1 is SNHLY, CDR2 FYNNEI. Trimming cost V 6 bases and J 7 bases, with 10 bases left between them. The CDR3 runs 13 residues.